Below, 32 T cell receptor beta chains from the same sample are listed, as sequenced in a study of response to subunit inactivated influenza vaccine. TCRdb itself ran the RT-PCR reads through MiXCR, one entry per CDR3 protein. The sample lists hundreds of thousands of distinct CDR3 sequences, 15% to 19% occurring once. The specimen comprised PBMCs from blood, sampled 12 days after vaccination. The receptor source for this set is a man between 50 and 59 years old who received an inactivated influenza vaccine.

The sample holds many counts of this clonotype. The V call is TRBV11-2, the J call TRBJ2-7; a weak D match, TRBD1 (6 bases). The CDR3 contains 15 residues. Germline V gene lookup returns CDR1 SGHAT and CDR2 FQNNGV. The V end was cut by 5 bases, the J end by 2 bases, with 16 bases between. The CDR3 DNA reads as TGTGCCAGCAGCCTTGGCCGAGGGGGAACCTACGAGCAGTACTTC. Its translation: CASSLGRGGTYEQYF.

The chain is built from TRBV12-3 or TRBV12-4 and TRBJ2-1, with 7 bases aligning to TRBD2. This CDR3 is built from 16 residues. V shed 1 base, J shed 9 bases, and the junction held 12 bases outside the gene matches. The CDR3 DNA reads TGTGCCAGCAGTTTAGGTGGCCTAGCGGTCGGCGGTGAGCAGTTCTTC. It yields the protein CASSLGGLAVGGEQFF.

CDR3 nucleotides: TGTGCCAGCAGCCAAACTCACAGGGGCCAAACCTACGAGCAGTACTTC. It specifies CASSQTHRGQTYEQYF. The V gene is TRBV14, the J gene TRBJ2-7; 7 bases are shared with TRBD1. This CDR3 contains 16 residues. V lost 2 bases to trimming and J lost 2 bases; unmatched junction nucleotides: 9. The germline gives CDR1 SGHDN, CDR2 FVKESK.

The chain uses TRBV5-1 and TRBJ2-1, with 8 bases identical to TRBD2. CDR1 and CDR2 from the germline V gene are SGHRS and YFSETQ. The CDR3 totals 15 residues. V lost 4 bases and J lost 10; bases outside the gene matches: 13. The CDR3 loop reads CASSLGTSLVDEQFF. The CDR3, as DNA: TGCGCCAGCAGCCTCGGGACTAGTTTAGTGGACGAGCAGTTCTTC.

This clonotype was seen a handful of times. V gene TRBV20-1 combines with J gene TRBJ2-3; 10 nucleotides agree with TRBD1. V was clipped by 0 bases and J by 0 bases; unmatched bases: 9. Germline assignment: CDR1 DFQATT and CDR2 SNEGSKA (reference sequence). CDR3 length equals 18 residues. CDR3 loop: CSARDRDRGPFSTDTQYF. In DNA, the CDR3 is TGCAGTGCTAGAGACCGGGACAGGGGACCTTTTAGCACAGATACGCAGTATTTT.

Many counts were recorded for this clonotype. The rearrangement uses TRBV7-2 and TRBJ2-7; weak D call: TRBD1 (6 bases). This CDR3 comprises 14 residues. Deletions cut 2 bases from V and 3 bases from J, with 11 bases between. Germline V lookup: CDR1 SGHTA, CDR2 FQGNSA. The CDR3 reads CASSLRGSRYEQYF. The CDR3 nucleotides read TGTGCCAGCAGCTTAAGGGGGAGTCGCTACGAGCAGTACTTC.

This clonotype has a handful of counts. V and J are TRBV10-2 and TRBJ2-3; TRBD1 or TRBD2 may be the D gene (5 bases each). The germline CDR1 and CDR2 sequences are WSHSY and SAAADI. This CDR3 spans 14 amino acids. V lost 2 bases to trimming and J lost 1 base, with 7 bases between them. CDR3 sequence: CASSEGGGTDTQYF. Here the CDR3 DNA reads TGCGCCAGCAGTGAGGGGGGAGGCACAGATACGCAGTATTTT.

This clonotype turned up a few times. The rearrangement joins TRBV20-1 to TRBJ2-1; D may be TRBD1 or TRBD2 (5 bases each). V gave up 4 bases and J gave up 0 bases, with 10 bases separating them. This CDR3 is 14 amino acids long. Germline V gene data show CDR1 as DFQATT and CDR2 as SNEGSKA (reference sequence). The CDR3 here is CSATDGASYNEQFF. The CDR3 bases are TGCAGTGCTACCGACGGGGCCTCCTACAATGAGCAGTTCTTC.

V and J are TRBV20-1 and TRBJ1-3, with D hard to call. Between the trimmed V and J ends, which lost 0 bases and 1 base, there was a span of 10 bases. The germline V gene encodes CDR1 DFQATT and CDR2 SNEGSKA (reference sequence). The CDR3 is made up of 15 amino acids. CDR3 bases: TGCAGTGCTAGAGATCGTCGGGTATCTGGAAACACCATATATTTT. It is translated as CSARDRRVSGNTIYF.

This clonotype showed up many times. The chain carries TRBV5-1 and TRBJ2-2; D might be TRBD2 (5 bases). CDR1 and CDR2 (germline): SGHRS, YFSETQ. The CDR3 extends over 15 amino acids. Trimming removed 6 bases at V and 2 bases at J, with 14 bases between. CDR3 DNA: TGCGCCAGCACCCGACGGGGATCCAACACCGGGGAGCTGTTTTTT. This sequence encodes CASTRRGSNTGELFF.

J is TRBJ2-5 and V is TRBV29-1; 8 nucleotides match TRBD1. Germline V lookup: CDR1 SQVTM, CDR2 ANQGSEA. The CDR3 has 13 residues. V lost 7 bases to trimming and J lost 5 bases; unmatched junction nucleotides: 9. CDR3 region: CSARQGLSETQYF. CDR3 nucleotide sequence: TGCAGCGCTAGACAGGGGTTATCGGAGACCCAGTACTTC.

This clonotype was counted only a few times. The V gene is TRBV20-1, the J gene TRBJ2-7, with TRBD2 matching 12 bases. From germline, CDR1 is DFQATT and CDR2 SNEGSKA (reference sequence). The CDR3 consists of 16 residues. Trimming removed 0 bases from V and 2 bases from J; junction bases left unmatched: 5. The chain's CDR3 is CSARDGRLAGAYEQYF. CDR3 nucleotide sequence: TGCAGTGCTAGAGATGGTAGACTAGCGGGAGCCTACGAGCAGTACTTC.

This clonotype was found many times. The rearrangement uses TRBV4-1 and TRBJ2-2; TRBD1 matches 10 bases. The CDR3 loop spans 17 amino acids. The trim removed 2 bases at V and 0 bases at J, leaving 3 bases unmatched. Per the germline V gene, CDR1 is MGHRA and CDR2 is YSYEKL. CDR3 amino acids: CASSQTGQGANTGELFF. The CDR3 DNA is TGCGCCAGCAGCCAAACTGGACAGGGGGCGAACACCGGGGAGCTGTTTTTT.

This clonotype turned up a few times. This chain joins TRBV5-1 and TRBJ2-1, with 10 bases identical to TRBD1. The germline V gene has CDR1 SGHRS and CDR2 YFSETQ. Trimming removed 4 bases from V and 0 bases from J; junction bases left unmatched: 13. The CDR3 has 19 amino acids. CDR3 DNA sequence: TGCGCCAGCAGCGGCGGGACAGGGGCTCGGATCAGCTCCTACAATGAGCAGTTCTTC. Protein product: CASSGGTGARISSYNEQFF. The complete variable domain, with remaining parts taken from reference TRBV5-1 and TRBJ2-1, reads KAGVTQTPRYLIKTRGQQVTLSCSPISGHRSVSWYQQTPGQGLQFLFEYFSETQRNKGNFPGRFSGRQFSNSRSEMNVSTLELGDSALYLCASSGGTGARISSYNEQFFGPGTRLTVL.

This clonotype was detected ten times or more. V usage is TRBV7-2 and J usage is TRBJ1-3, with D possibly TRBD1 on 5 matching bases. The CDR3 has 16 amino acids. The germline V gene has CDR1 SGHTA and CDR2 FQGNSA. V lost 5 bases and J 0 bases, leaving 14 bases between the germline ends. In nucleotides, the CDR3 is TGTGCCAGCAGCCCACAGGAATCCCTCTCTGGAAACACCATATATTTT. Its translation: CASSPQESLSGNTIYF.

There are a few counts of this clonotype. This chain uses TRBV4-1 with TRBJ1-2, with D possibly being TRBD1 (5 bases). There are 14 residues in the CDR3. The V gene's germline CDR1 is MGHRA and CDR2 YSYEKL. Trimming stripped 8 bases from V and 8 bases from J, with 21 bases between. The CDR3: CASQLGGTSKGYTF. CDR3 bases: TGCGCCAGCCAGCTTGGGGGTACCTCTAAGGGCTACACCTTC.

V and J are TRBV7-8 and TRBJ2-1; D is ambiguous. This CDR3 region has 15 residues. The V gene lost 2 bases and the J gene lost 0 bases, with 8 bases spanning the gap. Germline V gene data show CDR1 as SGHVS and CDR2 as FQNEAQ. The CDR3 protein is CASSLQSGSYNEQFF. CDR3 nucleotide sequence: TGTGCCAGCAGCTTACAATCTGGCTCCTACAATGAGCAGTTCTTC.

This clonotype occurred a few times. This rearrangement joins TRBV5-6 to TRBJ2-3, with a weak D call TRBD1 (5 bases). Trimming removed 1 base from V and 3 bases from J, with 12 bases in between. Germline loops: CDR1 SGHDT, CDR2 YYEEEE. The CDR3 covers 15 residues. The DNA for the CDR3 is TGTGCCAGCAGCTTGATAGGGGTGGGGACAGATACGCAGTATTTT. This encodes CASSLIGVGTDTQYF.

This clonotype has a handful of counts. This chain links TRBV6-2 or TRBV6-3 with TRBJ2-1; 12 nucleotides align to TRBD2. The germline V gene encodes CDR1 MNHEY and CDR2 SVGEGT. This CDR3 is built from 17 residues. With 6 bases clipped from V and 4 bases from J, the junction kept 10 bases outside the gene matches. CDR3 bases: TGTGCCAGCAGACCCGGTTGGCTAGCGGGAGGGTACAATGAGCAGTTCTTC. As protein: CASRPGWLAGGYNEQFF.

V and J are TRBV7-2 and TRBJ1-2, with D perhaps TRBD1 (6 bases). Looked up from germline, CDR1 is SGHTA and CDR2 is FQGNSA. The CDR3 contains 15 residues. Deletions cut 1 base from V and 4 bases from J, with 13 bases between. In DNA, the CDR3 is TGTGCCAGCAGCTTAGATTGGGGGCTGGGCTATGGCTACACCTTC. Residues: CASSLDWGLGYGYTF.

The rearrangement joins TRBV10-3 to TRBJ2-7; 10 bases map to TRBD2. This CDR3 has 15 amino acids. Per the germline V gene, CDR1 is ENHRY and CDR2 is SYGVKD. V lost 6 bases, J lost 1 base, and 6 bases stayed unmatched. The CDR3 bases are TGTGCCATCAGGCCTAGCGGGAGCGAGTCCTACGAGCAGTACTTC. It codes for CAIRPSGSESYEQYF.

This chain connects TRBV6-1 to TRBJ1-1; TRBD1 agrees at 7 bases. After removal of 7 bases from V and 1 base from J, the junction contained 15 bases not matched to a gene. Germline V gives CDR1 MNHNS, CDR2 SASEGT. The CDR3 sequence is 17 residues long. CDR3 in amino acids: CASNLRGTAGTNTEAFF. The DNA of the CDR3 is TGTGCCAGCAACCTCAGGGGGACGGCGGGGACGAACACTGAAGCTTTCTTT.

This clonotype showed up just once. The J gene is TRBJ2-5, the V gene TRBV20-1, with no clear D. CDR1 is DFQATT and CDR2 is SNEGSKA in the germline V gene (reference sequence). The CDR3 extends over 16 amino acids. V gave up 1 base and J gave up 3 bases, with 18 bases separating them. The CDR3 coding sequence is TGCAGTGCTAGAGTGGGAATACCTAGGAGAAAAGAGACCCAGTACTTC. This sequence encodes CSARVGIPRRKETQYF.

V gene TRBV5-5 combines with J gene TRBJ2-7, with D possibly being TRBD1 (5 bases). CDR3 length equals 14 residues. CDR1 and CDR2 from the germline V gene are SGHKS and YYEKEE (reference sequence). With 0 bases removed from V and 6 bases from J, the gap between germline ends came to 13 bases. Written as DNA, the CDR3 is TGTGCCAGCAGCTTGGATGGGAAAAGGGGCGAGCAGTACTTC. Amino acids: CASSLDGKRGEQYF.

The chain is built from TRBV15 and TRBJ1-1, with D uncertain. In germline, CDR1 is LNHNV, CDR2 YYDKDF (reference sequence). Between the trimmed V and J ends, which lost 0 bases and 0 bases, there was a span of 5 bases. The CDR3 loop spans 14 amino acids. The CDR3, as DNA: TGTGCCACCAGCAGAGATTCGGTGAACACTGAAGCTTTCTTT. Protein product: CATSRDSVNTEAFF.

The V gene is TRBV7-2, the J gene TRBJ2-5; tentatively, D is TRBD1 or TRBD2 (5 bases each). The V gene lost 2 bases and the J gene lost 2 bases, with 15 bases spanning the gap. CDR1 and CDR2 from the germline V gene are SGHTA and FQGNSA. The CDR3 loop spans 16 amino acids. In DNA, the CDR3 is TGTGCCAGCAGCTTATCCTACGCTGGGGGTCAAGAGACCCAGTACTTC. Protein sequence: CASSLSYAGGQETQYF.

The chain employs TRBV4-2 and TRBJ2-5; 7 nucleotides align to TRBD2. Trimming took 0 bases from V and 8 from J; bases not matched to a gene: 12. This CDR3 comprises 16 residues. Per the germline V gene, CDR1 is LGHNA and CDR2 is YNFKEQ. CDR3 residues: CASSQDGTGGAGTQYF. As DNA, the CDR3 is TGTGCCAGCAGCCAAGATGGAACGGGAGGTGCCGGAACCCAGTACTTC.

In this sample, this clonotype turned up a few times. The rearrangement links TRBV5-1 to TRBJ2-6; D is undetermined. The V end was cut by 5 bases, the J end by 4 bases, with 10 bases between. CDR3 length: 14 residues. CDR1 SGHRS and CDR2 YFSETQ come from the germline V gene. CDR3 in DNA: TGCGCCAGCAGAGGAATTGAGGGGGCCAACGTCCTGACTTTC. It translates to CASRGIEGANVLTF.

V is TRBV12-3 or TRBV12-4 and J is TRBJ2-1; TRBD2 is a possible D gene (7 bases). This CDR3 is built from 15 residues. Trimming removed 6 bases at V and 2 bases at J, with 14 bases between. The CDR3 protein is CASRPRGATYNEQFF. CDR3 nucleotide sequence: TGTGCCAGCAGACCACGGGGGGCCACCTACAATGAGCAGTTCTTC.

This clonotype occurred many times. This chain links TRBV9 with TRBJ1-2; TRBD1 matches 9 bases. Germline lookup yields CDR1 SGDLS and CDR2 YYNGEE. With V trimmed by 7 bases and J by 8 bases, 9 bases remained unmatched. The CDR3 extends over 13 amino acids. The CDR3 region is CASQPGTGYGYTF. DNA for the CDR3: TGTGCCAGCCAACCCGGGACAGGGTACGGCTACACCTTC. Full variable domain (rest looked up from reference TRBV9 and TRBJ1-2): DSGVTQTPKHLITATGQRVTLRCSPRSGDLSVYWYQQSLDQGLQFLIQYYNGEERAKGNILERFSAQQFPDLHSELNLSSLELGDSALYFCASQPGTGYGYTFGSGTRLTVV.

This clonotype has only a few counts. The CDR3 loop reads CASSAEVAGGNHEQYF. The CDR3 bases are TGCGCCAGCAGCGCCGAAGTAGCGGGAGGAAACCACGAGCAGTACTTC. The genes are TRBV4-3 and TRBJ2-7; the match to TRBD2 covers 10 bases. The CDR3 sequence is 16 residues long. V was clipped by 5 bases and J by 5 bases; unmatched bases: 12. Per germline, CDR1 LGHNA and CDR2 YSLEER.

A few counts support this clonotype. This chain uses TRBV28 with TRBJ2-1; TRBD2 agrees at 7 bases. Germline CDR1 is MDHEN and CDR2 is SYDVKM. The CDR3 covers 15 residues. V lost 3 bases, J lost 1 base, and 3 bases stayed unmatched. The CDR3 spells CASSFSSGSYNEQFF. The CDR3 DNA reads TGTGCCAGCAGTTTTTCTAGCGGTTCCTACAATGAGCAGTTCTTC.